Each of the 28 T cell receptor beta chains below was sequenced from the same sample in a study of radiotherapy plus CTLA-4 blockade in lung cancer. TCRdb keeps only in-frame clones here, not all; method: immunoSEQ multiplex PCR. The repertoire holds under 100,000 clones, with approximately 80% as singletons. The material sequenced was peripheral blood, taken from a patient treated with radiotherapy plus ipilimumab. The receptor source for this set is a human donor with non-small cell lung cancer that progressed on radiotherapy plus ipilimumab.

The V and J genes are TRBV6-5 and TRBJ1-4, with D unclear. The CDR3 sequence is 13 residues long. CDR1 and CDR2 (germline): MNHEY, SVGAGI. V lost 0 bases and J 5 bases, leaving 4 bases between the germline ends. The CDR3 is CASSYSINEKLFF. CDR3 coding DNA: TGTGCCAGCAGTTACTCAATAAATGAAAAACTGTTTTTT.

This sequence joins TRBV11-2 and TRBJ2-7; possible D gene TRBD2, 5 bases. Between the trimmed V and J ends, which lost 5 bases and 4 bases, there was a span of 18 bases. Looked up from germline, CDR1 is SGHAT and CDR2 is FQNNGV. CDR3 length equals 15 residues. The CDR3 reads CASSEGWDIRYEQYF. CDR3 bases: TGTGCCAGCAGCGAGGGATGGGATATAAGGTACGAGCAGTACTTC.

V gene TRBV5-5 combines with J gene TRBJ1-2, with 7 bases that match TRBD1. Germline V gene sequence: CDR1 SGHKS, CDR2 YYEKEE (reference sequence). This CDR3 spans 14 amino acids. V lost 2 bases and J lost 4; bases outside the gene matches: 5. The CDR3 nucleotides read TGTGCCAGCAGCTTTGGACAGGAAAGCTATGGCTACACCTTC. Residues: CASSFGQESYGYTF.

The V and J genes are TRBV30 and TRBJ1-1; unclear D gene. This CDR3 spans 13 amino acids. The V end lost 2 bases, the J end lost 4 bases, and 11 bases lay between the germline ends. The germline CDR1 and CDR2 sequences are GTSNPN and SVGIG (reference sequence). CDR3: CAWSFEGFTEAFF. DNA of the CDR3: TGTGCCTGGAGTTTTGAGGGATTCACTGAAGCTTTCTTT. Full variable domain (remainder filled in from reference TRBV30 and TRBJ1-1): SQTIHQWPATLVQPVGSPLSLECTVEGTSNPNLYWYRQAAGRGLQLLFYSVGIGQISSEVPQNLSASRPQDRQFILSSKKLLLSDSGFYLCAWSFEGFTEAFFGQGTRLTVV.

V and J are TRBV7-2 and TRBJ2-7, with TRBD2 as a possible D gene (5 bases). This CDR3 contains 13 residues. V lost 6 bases and J lost 2, with 11 bases in between. Germline V gene lookup returns CDR1 SGHTA and CDR2 FQGNSA. The CDR3 sequence is CASSPGVTYEQYF. In nucleotides, the CDR3 is TGTGCCAGCAGTCCCGGGGTAACCTACGAGCAGTACTTC.

This chain connects TRBV2 to TRBJ1-2; 12 positions agree with TRBD1. CDR1 SNHLY and CDR2 FYNNEI come from the germline V gene. The V gene end was trimmed by 4 bases and the J gene end by 3 bases; junction bases not matched to a gene: 3. The CDR3 spans 15 residues. This chain's CDR3 is CASSGGTGGYYGYTF. Written as DNA, the CDR3 is TGTGCCAGCAGTGGGGGGACAGGGGGCTACTATGGCTACACCTTC.

V is TRBV28 and J is TRBJ2-5; TRBD2 matches at 11 bases. CDR3 length: 16 amino acids. J gave up 3 bases and V 5 bases, and 8 bases lay outside the gene matches. Per germline, CDR1 MDHEN and CDR2 SYDVKM. The CDR3 sequence is CASSPRPGLAEETQYF. The CDR3 DNA follows: TGTGCCAGCAGTCCACGGCCGGGACTAGCGGAAGAGACCCAGTACTTC. Complete variable domain (other parts from reference TRBV28 and TRBJ2-5): DVKVTQSSRYLVKRTGEKVFLECVQDMDHENMFWYRQDPGLGLRLIYFSYDVKMKEKGDIPEGYSVSREKKERFSLILESASTNQTSMYLCASSPRPGLAEETQYFGPGTRLLVL.

V gene TRBV7-6 combines with J gene TRBJ1-2; weak D call: TRBD1 (5 bases). Germline CDR1 and CDR2: SGHVS and FNYEAQ. The V and J ends lost 5 bases and 14 bases respectively, with 18 bases between them. The CDR3 totals 12 residues. CDR3 nucleotides: TGTGCCAGCAGCCTAGGACACCCTTTGGGAACCTTC. Translated, it gives CASSLGHPLGTF.

Here the CDR3 reads CASRDRGQGVDDGYGYTF. Here the CDR3 DNA reads TGTGCCAGTAGGGATCGTGGACAGGGGGTAGACGATGGCTATGGCTACACCTTC. This chain links TRBV19 with TRBJ1-2, with 10 positions matching TRBD1. CDR1 is LNHDA and CDR2 is SQIVND in the germline V gene (reference sequence). J lost 4 bases, V lost 6 bases, and 17 bases had no gene match. This CDR3 has 18 residues.

In nucleotides, the CDR3 is TGTGCCAGCAGCTTAGTACTCGTAGCGGGAGGGCGCTACGAGCAGTACTTC. Encoded protein: CASSLVLVAGGRYEQYF. The V gene is TRBV7-8, the J gene TRBJ2-7; 11 bases line up with TRBD2. CDR1 and CDR2 from the germline V gene are SGHVS and FQNEAQ. J lost 3 bases, V lost 1 base, and 8 bases had no gene match. The CDR3 contains 17 residues.

The J gene is TRBJ1-5, the V gene TRBV9; D not certain. V shed 3 bases and J shed 1 base, with 11 bases lying between them. CDR3 length: 15 amino acids. Germline V gene lookup returns CDR1 SGDLS and CDR2 YYNGEE. CDR3 nucleotides: TGTGCCAGCAGCGCTAGAGGGCAGAGCAATCAGCCCCAGCATTTT. As protein: CASSARGQSNQPQHF.

The chain uses TRBV7-3 and TRBJ2-1, with TRBD2 matching over 11 bases. This CDR3 region has 18 residues. The V gene's germline CDR1 is SGHTA and CDR2 FQGTGA. The ends lost 0 bases at V and 4 bases at J; junction bases unmatched: 8. CDR3 residues: CASSLTGPSGGQYNEQFF. In DNA form, the CDR3 reads TGTGCCAGCAGCTTAACGGGCCCTAGCGGGGGGCAGTACAATGAGCAGTTCTTC.

This clone has a handful of counts. This chain uses TRBV19 with TRBJ2-7; D perhaps matches TRBD1 (7 bases). The CDR3 runs to 15 residues. CDR1 LNHDA and CDR2 SQIVND come from the germline V gene (reference sequence). Trimming cost V 2 bases and J 2 bases, with 13 bases left between them. The CDR3 region is CASSISQGGAYEQYF. The CDR3 nucleotides are TGTGCCAGTAGTATAAGTCAGGGGGGTGCCTACGAGCAGTACTTC.

The chain uses TRBV30 and TRBJ1-1, with TRBD1 as a possible D gene (5 bases). The V end was cut by 4 bases, the J end by 4 bases, with 13 bases between. CDR3 length: 13 residues. Germline CDR1 GTSNPN, CDR2 SVGIG (reference sequence). The CDR3 here is CAWMRGLGTEAFF. The CDR3 DNA reads TGTGCCTGGATGAGGGGATTAGGCACTGAAGCTTTCTTT. Looking up the rest from reference TRBV30 and TRBJ1-1 gives the full variable domain: SQTIHQWPATLVQPVGSPLSLECTVEGTSNPNLYWYRQAAGRGLQLLFYSVGIGQISSEVPQNLSASRPQDRQFILSSKKLLLSDSGFYLCAWMRGLGTEAFFGQGTRLTVV.

The chain carries TRBV13 and TRBJ2-2; 7 nucleotides line up with TRBD1. Per germline, CDR1 PRHDT and CDR2 FYEKMQ (reference sequence). V lost 5 bases and J lost 7; bases outside the gene matches: 10. The CDR3 runs to 15 residues. The DNA for the CDR3 is TGTGCCAGCAGCCGGAATCAGGGGGTTGGCGGGGAGCTGTTTTTT. This sequence encodes CASSRNQGVGGELFF.

The chain carries TRBV5-4 and TRBJ2-1, with TRBD2 matching 7 bases. Trimming took 0 bases from V and 2 from J; bases not matched to a gene: 5. The CDR3 loop spans 16 amino acids. The germline V gene encodes CDR1 SGHNT and CDR2 YYREEE (reference sequence). The CDR3 spells CASSLVGGGAYNEQFF. CDR3 DNA sequence: TGTGCCAGCAGCTTGGTGGGCGGGGGAGCCTACAATGAGCAGTTCTTC.

The chain has TRBV9 and TRBJ2-1; a possible D gene is TRBD2 (5 bases). V was pared by 4 bases and J by 0 bases, with 14 bases between. The CDR3 has 16 residues. Germline V gene data show CDR1 as SGDLS and CDR2 as YYNGEE. DNA for the CDR3: TGTGCCAGCAGCCCCGAGCGGCCCAGCTCCTACAATGAGCAGTTCTTC. It codes for CASSPERPSSYNEQFF. The entire variable domain, with the rest obtained from reference TRBV9 and TRBJ2-1, is as follows: DSGVTQTPKHLITATGQRVTLRCSPRSGDLSVYWYQQSLDQGLQFLIQYYNGEERAKGNILERFSAQQFPDLHSELNLSSLELGDSALYFCASSPERPSSYNEQFFGPGTRLTVL.

The chain links TRBV5-1 to TRBJ2-5; either TRBD1 or TRBD2 may supply D (5 bases each). Trimming removed 0 bases at V and 1 base at J, with 16 bases between. Germline CDR1 and CDR2: SGHRS and YFSETQ. The CDR3 has 17 amino acids. The CDR3 reads CASSLGPGAGRQETQYF. The CDR3, as DNA: TGCGCCAGCAGCTTGGGCCCTGGGGCGGGCCGCCAAGAGACCCAGTACTTC.

This chain connects TRBV5-4 to TRBJ2-1, with 9 bases aligning to TRBD2. CDR3 length: 15 amino acids. Germline V gene sequence: CDR1 SGHNT, CDR2 YYREEE (reference sequence). After removal of 0 bases from V and 9 bases from J, the junction contained 7 bases not matched to a gene. In nucleotides, the CDR3 is TGTGCCAGCAGCTTGGGGACTAGCGAGAGGGGTGAGCAGTTCTTC. This codes for CASSLGTSERGEQFF.

The chain has TRBV5-6 and TRBJ1-2, with a possible D match to TRBD1 (5 bases). With 1 base removed from V and 4 bases from J, the gap between germline ends came to 17 bases. Germline loops: CDR1 SGHDT, CDR2 YYEEEE. The CDR3 extends over 16 amino acids. As DNA, the CDR3 is TGTGCCAGCAGCTTGATTCTCGGGGGGGTTATCTATGGCTACACCTTC. Protein: CASSLILGGVIYGYTF. Full variable domain (remainder filled in from reference TRBV5-6 and TRBJ1-2): DAGVTQSPTHLIKTRGQQVTLRCSPKSGHDTVSWYQQALGQGPQFIFQYYEEEERQRGNFPDRFSGHQFPNYSSELNVNALLLGDSALYLCASSLILGGVIYGYTFGSGTRLTVV.

V usage is TRBV5-1 and J usage is TRBJ2-3; D may be TRBD1 (6 bases). Germline V gene data show CDR1 as SGHRS and CDR2 as YFSETQ. The CDR3 is 15 residues long. Trimming removed 4 bases at V and 2 bases at J, with 14 bases between. In DNA, the CDR3 is TGCGCCAGCAGCCCGGGGACACTGGACACAGATACGCAGTATTTT. Protein sequence: CASSPGTLDTDTQYF.

The gene calls are TRBV4-3 and TRBJ2-3; TRBD2 aligns across 8 bases. The CDR3 runs 16 residues. Per germline, CDR1 LGHNA and CDR2 YSLEER. Trimming took 0 bases from V and 6 from J; bases not matched to a gene: 8. CDR3 sequence: CASSQDLGGGRDTQYF. CDR3 nucleotides: TGCGCCAGCAGCCAAGATCTAGGCGGGGGGAGGGATACGCAGTATTTT.

This chain links TRBV19 with TRBJ1-3, with 8 nucleotides matching TRBD1. CDR1 and CDR2 (germline): LNHDA, SQIVND (reference sequence). V shed 6 bases and J 4 bases; nucleotides not matched to a gene: 8. This CDR3 comprises 15 residues. This CDR3 is CASSLGQGKGNTIYF. The CDR3 region has the DNA TGTGCCAGTAGCCTAGGACAGGGCAAAGGAAACACCATATATTTT.

J is TRBJ1-3 and V is TRBV28; TRBD1 might be the D (6 bases). The CDR3 contains 17 residues. V lost 1 base and J lost 0, with 13 bases in between. The germline V gene has CDR1 MDHEN and CDR2 SYDVKM. The CDR3 DNA reads as TGTGCCAGCAGTTTATCGGGGGCTTCGAGCTCTGGAAACACCATATATTTT. It codes for CASSLSGASSSGNTIYF. The full variable domain, with the rest looked up from reference TRBV28 and TRBJ1-3, is DVKVTQSSRYLVKRTGEKVFLECVQDMDHENMFWYRQDPGLGLRLIYFSYDVKMKEKGDIPEGYSVSREKKERFSLILESASTNQTSMYLCASSLSGASSSGNTIYFGEGSWLTVV.

The chain recombines TRBV5-6 with TRBJ2-2; unclear D gene. The CDR3 spans 12 residues. From germline, CDR1 is SGHDT and CDR2 YYEEEE. The ends were cut back, 3 bases at V and 3 bases at J, with 3 bases in the middle. The CDR3 here is CASSWYTGELFF. Here the CDR3 DNA reads TGTGCCAGCAGCTGGTACACCGGGGAGCTGTTTTTT.

The V gene is TRBV20-1, the J gene TRBJ2-7; D remains ambiguous. The CDR3 totals 9 residues. V was pared by 4 bases and J by 3 bases, with 1 base between. Germline CDR1 reads DFQATT; CDR2 reads SNEGSKA (reference sequence). The CDR3 DNA reads TGCAGTGCTAACTACGAGCAGTACTTC. It specifies CSANYEQYF.

The rearrangement joins TRBV30 to TRBJ1-2; 8 bases are shared with TRBD1. In germline, CDR1 is GTSNPN, CDR2 SVGIG (reference sequence). Germline trimming cut 5 bases from V and 7 bases from J; bases unmatched to any gene: 12. The CDR3 consists of 14 residues. The CDR3 DNA is TGTGCCTGGGAAGGACAGGGTCGTTCGAGTGGCTACACCTTC. Protein: CAWEGQGRSSGYTF.

The chain combines TRBV7-3 with TRBJ2-7; D is perhaps TRBD2 (6 bases). The germline V and J ends were trimmed by 0 bases and 3 bases, with 6 bases remaining between them. Germline CDR1 is SGHTA and CDR2 is FQGTGA. This CDR3 comprises 13 residues. CDR3 amino acids: CASSLTGGYEQYF. For the CDR3, the DNA is TGTGCCAGCAGCTTAACGGGAGGCTACGAGCAGTACTTC.